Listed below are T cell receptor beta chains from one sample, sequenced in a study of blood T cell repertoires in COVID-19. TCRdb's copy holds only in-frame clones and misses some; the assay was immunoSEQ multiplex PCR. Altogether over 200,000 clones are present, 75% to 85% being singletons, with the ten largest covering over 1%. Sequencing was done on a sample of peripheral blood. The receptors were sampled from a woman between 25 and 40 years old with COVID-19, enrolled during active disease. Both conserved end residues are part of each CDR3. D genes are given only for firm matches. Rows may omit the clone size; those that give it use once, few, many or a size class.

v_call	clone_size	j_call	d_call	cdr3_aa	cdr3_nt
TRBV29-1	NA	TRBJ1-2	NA	CSVERRSNYGYTF	TGCAGCGTTGAACGGAGATCTAACTATGGCTACACCTTC
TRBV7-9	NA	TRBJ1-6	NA	CASSLVGTDNSPLHF	TGTGCCAGCAGCTTAGTTGGTACGGATAATTCACCCCTCCACTTT
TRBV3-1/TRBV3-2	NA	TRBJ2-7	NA	CASPPGTYEQYF	TGTGCCAGCCCCCCCGGGACTTACGAGCAGTACTTC
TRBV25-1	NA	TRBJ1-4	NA	CASSDPGTNEKLFF	TGTGCCAGCAGTGATCCAGGAACTAATGAAAAACTGTTTTTT
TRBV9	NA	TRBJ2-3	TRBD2	CASSVLGRGGEDTQYF	TGTGCCAGCAGCGTATTGGGGCGGGGGGGCGAAGATACGCAGTATTTT
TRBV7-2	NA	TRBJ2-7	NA	CASSSGGAREYEQYF	TGTGCCAGCAGCTCTGGGGGGGCCAGGGAGTACGAGCAGTACTTC
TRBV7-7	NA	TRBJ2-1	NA	CASSQTGLNDEQFF	TGTGCCAGCAGCCAAACAGGGCTTAACGATGAGCAGTTCTTC
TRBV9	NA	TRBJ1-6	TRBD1	CASSAGTGAQNSPLHF	TGTGCCAGCAGCGCCGGGACAGGGGCCCAAAATTCACCCCTCCACTTT
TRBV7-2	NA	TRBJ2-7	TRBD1	CASSDRGPSSYEQYF	TGTGCCAGCAGCGACAGGGGGCCGAGCTCCTACGAGCAGTACTTC
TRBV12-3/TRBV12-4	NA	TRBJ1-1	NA	CASVRVLGTEAFF	TGTGCCAGCGTGAGGGTTTTGGGCACTGAAGCTTTCTTT
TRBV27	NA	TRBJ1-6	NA	CASSSLPDYSPLHF	TGTGCCAGCAGTTCTTTGCCGGACTATTCACCCCTCCACTTT
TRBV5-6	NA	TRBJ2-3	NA	CASSSLAPLGTDTQYF	TGTGCCAGCAGCTCACTAGCCCCTTTGGGCACAGATACGCAGTATTTT
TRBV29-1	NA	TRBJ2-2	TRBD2	CSVRTSGGYTGELFF	TGCAGCGTCAGGACTAGCGGGGGCTACACCGGGGAGCTGTTTTTT
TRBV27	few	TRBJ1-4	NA	CASSFSPPGEKLFF	TGTGCCAGCAGTTTTTCGCCGCCGGGGGAAAAACTGTTTTTT
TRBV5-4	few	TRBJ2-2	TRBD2	CASRRSTSGSTGELFF	TGTGCCAGCAGGCGATCGACTAGCGGTAGCACCGGGGAGCTGTTTTTT
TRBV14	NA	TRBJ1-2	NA	CASAQIDRPDGYTF	TGTGCCAGCGCACAGATAGATCGGCCAGATGGCTACACCTTC
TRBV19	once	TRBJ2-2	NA	CAIGGAAQNTGELFF	TGTGCCATTGGGGGGGCGGCCCAGAACACCGGGGAGCTGTTTTTT